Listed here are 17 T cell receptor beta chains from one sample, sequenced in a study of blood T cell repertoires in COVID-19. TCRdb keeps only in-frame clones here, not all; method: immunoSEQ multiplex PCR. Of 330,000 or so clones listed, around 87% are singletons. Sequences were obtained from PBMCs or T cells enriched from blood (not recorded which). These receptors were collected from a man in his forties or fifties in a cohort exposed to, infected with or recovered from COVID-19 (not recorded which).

The CDR3 here is CASSPGFYEQYF. CDR3 DNA sequence: TGTGCCAGCAGTCCAGGGTTTTACGAGCAGTACTTC. The rearrangement joins TRBV27 to TRBJ2-7; possibly TRBD1 for D (5 bases). Germline V CDR1 and CDR2: MNHEY, SMNVEV (reference sequence). Trimming left V 5 bases short and J 4 bases short, with 9 bases between. The CDR3 loop spans 12 amino acids.

The CDR3 coding sequence is TGTGCCAGCAGCTTAGCGGCGACAGCAACCTACGAGCAGTACTTC. Translating gives CASSLAATATYEQYF. The chain recombines TRBV7-6 with TRBJ2-7, with a possible D match to TRBD1 (5 bases). The CDR3 extends over 15 amino acids. Germline lookup yields CDR1 SGHVS and CDR2 FNYEAQ. The V and J ends lost 0 bases and 2 bases respectively, with 11 bases between them.

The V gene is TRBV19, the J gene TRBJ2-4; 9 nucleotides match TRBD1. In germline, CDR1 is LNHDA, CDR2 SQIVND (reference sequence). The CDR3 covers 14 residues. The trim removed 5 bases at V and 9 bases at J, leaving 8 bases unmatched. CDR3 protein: CASSPGTGYGIQYF. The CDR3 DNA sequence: TGTGCCAGTAGTCCCGGGACAGGGTATGGCATTCAGTACTTC.

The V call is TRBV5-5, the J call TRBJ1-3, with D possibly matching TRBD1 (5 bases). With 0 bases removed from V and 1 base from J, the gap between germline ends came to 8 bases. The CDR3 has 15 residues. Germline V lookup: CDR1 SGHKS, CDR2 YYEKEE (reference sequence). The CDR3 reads CASSLDQGSGNTIYF. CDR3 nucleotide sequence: TGTGCCAGCAGCTTGGACCAGGGTTCTGGAAACACCATATATTTT.

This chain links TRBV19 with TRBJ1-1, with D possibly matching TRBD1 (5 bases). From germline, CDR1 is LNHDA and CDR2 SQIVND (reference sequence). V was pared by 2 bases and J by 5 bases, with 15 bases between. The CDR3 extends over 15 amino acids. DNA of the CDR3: TGTGCCAGTAGTATAACTGGGGGGATTGGGACTGAAGCTTTCTTT. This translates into CASSITGGIGTEAFF.

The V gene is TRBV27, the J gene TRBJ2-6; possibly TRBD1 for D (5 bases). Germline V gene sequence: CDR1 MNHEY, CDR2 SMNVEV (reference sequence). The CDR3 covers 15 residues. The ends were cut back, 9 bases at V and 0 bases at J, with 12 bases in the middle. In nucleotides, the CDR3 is TGTGCCAGGAGTGACAGACCCTCTGGGGCCAACGTCCTGACTTTC. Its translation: CARSDRPSGANVLTF.

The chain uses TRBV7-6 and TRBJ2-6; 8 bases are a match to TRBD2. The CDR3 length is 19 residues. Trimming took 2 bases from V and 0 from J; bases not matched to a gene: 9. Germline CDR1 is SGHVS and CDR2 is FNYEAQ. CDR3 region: CASSLRSGGGFSGANVLTF. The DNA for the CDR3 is TGTGCCAGCAGCTTACGGTCGGGAGGGGGTTTCTCTGGGGCCAACGTCCTGACTTTC.

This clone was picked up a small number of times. CDR3 sequence reads: CASIGRGRGNTEAFF. The DNA of the CDR3 is TGCGCCAGCATCGGCCGAGGTCGGGGGAACACTGAAGCTTTCTTT. The chain links TRBV5-1 to TRBJ1-1; D gene uncertain. This CDR3 is 15 amino acids long. Trimming took 6 bases from V and 1 from J, leaving 16 bases between them. Germline CDR1 SGHRS, CDR2 YFSETQ.

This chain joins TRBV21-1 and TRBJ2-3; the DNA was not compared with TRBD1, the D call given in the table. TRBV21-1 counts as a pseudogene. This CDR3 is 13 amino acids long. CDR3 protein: CASRQGAADTQYF. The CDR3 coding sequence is TGTGCCAGCAGGCAGGGGGCAGCAGATACGCAGTATTTT.

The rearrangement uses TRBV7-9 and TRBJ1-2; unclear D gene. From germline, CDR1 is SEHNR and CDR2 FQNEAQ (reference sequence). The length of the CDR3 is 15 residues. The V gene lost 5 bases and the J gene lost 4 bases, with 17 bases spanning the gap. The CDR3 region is CASSVSRTQVYGYTF. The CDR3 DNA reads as TGTGCCAGCAGCGTATCTCGTACGCAGGTCTATGGCTACACCTTC.

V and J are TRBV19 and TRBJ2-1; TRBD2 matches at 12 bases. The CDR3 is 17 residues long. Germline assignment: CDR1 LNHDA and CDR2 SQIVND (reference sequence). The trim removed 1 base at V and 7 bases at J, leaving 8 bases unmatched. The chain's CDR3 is CASSIGRTSGAQNEQFF. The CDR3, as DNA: TGTGCCAGTAGTATAGGACGGACTAGCGGGGCCCAAAATGAGCAGTTCTTC. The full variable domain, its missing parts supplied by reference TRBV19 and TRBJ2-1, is DGGITQSPKYLFRKEGQNVTLSCEQNLNHDAMYWYRQDPGQGLRLIYYSQIVNDFQKGDIAEGYSVSREKKESFPLTVTSAQKNPTAFYLCASSIGRTSGAQNEQFFGPGTRLTVL.

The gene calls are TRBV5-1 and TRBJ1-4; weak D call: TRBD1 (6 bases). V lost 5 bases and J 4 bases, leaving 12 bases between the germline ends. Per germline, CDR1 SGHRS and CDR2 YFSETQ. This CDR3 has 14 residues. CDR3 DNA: TGCGCCAGCAGTCCAGGGGCGATTAATGAAAAACTGTTTTTT. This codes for CASSPGAINEKLFF. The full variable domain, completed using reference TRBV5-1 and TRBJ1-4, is KAGVTQTPRYLIKTRGQQVTLSCSPISGHRSVSWYQQTPGQGLQFLFEYFSETQRNKGNFPGRFSGRQFSNSRSEMNVSTLELGDSALYLCASSPGAINEKLFFGSGTQLSVL.

CDR3 nucleotide sequence: TGTGCCAGCAGTTACTCCGGCGGCACCTTCACCGGGGAGCTGTTTTTT. It codes for CASSYSGGTFTGELFF. The chain uses TRBV6-5 and TRBJ2-2; the D is unclear. The CDR3 covers 16 residues. The V and J ends lost 0 bases and 4 bases respectively, with 12 bases between them. The V gene's germline CDR1 is MNHEY and CDR2 SVGAGI.

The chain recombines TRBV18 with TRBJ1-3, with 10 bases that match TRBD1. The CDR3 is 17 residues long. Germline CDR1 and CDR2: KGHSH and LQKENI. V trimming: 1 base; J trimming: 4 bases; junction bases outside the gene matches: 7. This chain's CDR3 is CASSPRGTGVGGNTIYF. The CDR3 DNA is TGTGCCAGCTCACCACGTGGGACAGGGGTAGGCGGAAACACCATATATTTT.

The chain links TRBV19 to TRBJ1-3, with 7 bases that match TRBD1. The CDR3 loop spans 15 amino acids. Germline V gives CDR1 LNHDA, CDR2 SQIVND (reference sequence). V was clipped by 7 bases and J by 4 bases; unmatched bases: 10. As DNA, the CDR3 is TGTGCCAGTATCCCGGACAGGCTGGGAGGAAACACCATATATTTT. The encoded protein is CASIPDRLGGNTIYF.

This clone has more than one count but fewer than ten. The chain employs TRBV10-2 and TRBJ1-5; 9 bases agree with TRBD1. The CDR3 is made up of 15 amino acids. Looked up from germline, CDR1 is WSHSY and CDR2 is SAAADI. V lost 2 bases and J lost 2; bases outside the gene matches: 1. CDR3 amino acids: CASSEGDRGNQPQHF. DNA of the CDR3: TGCGCCAGCAGTGAGGGGGACAGGGGCAATCAGCCCCAGCATTTT.

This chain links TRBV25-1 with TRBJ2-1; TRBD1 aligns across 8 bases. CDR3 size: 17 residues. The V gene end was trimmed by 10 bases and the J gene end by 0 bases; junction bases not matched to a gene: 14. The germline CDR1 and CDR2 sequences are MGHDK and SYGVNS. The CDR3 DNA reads TGTGCCACTTTAGATCCTCAGGGGGCTAGCTCCTACAATGAGCAGTTCTTC. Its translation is CATLDPQGASSYNEQFF.